This TCR beta chain was identified in a study of response to subunit inactivated influenza vaccine (dated by TCRdb to the late 2010s). At the level of the whole study: The study used deep quantitative T cell receptor repertoire profiling to track responses to a trivalent subunit inactivated influenza vaccine. Summary of the overall study and its limitations: The authors proposed that each seasonal influenza vaccination may bring in only a limited number of new T cells.

According to the germline V gene, CDR1 reads SGHVS and CDR2 reads FQNEAQ. Its CDR3 holds 16 amino acids, cysteine through phenylalanine. Kept here is only the CDR3 DNA, which spans 48 bases and is read in frame from base 1. The junction carries 14 bases between V and J, which are trimmed by 2 bases and 1 base respectively. Libraries were constructed by RT-PCR. Sequenced on an Illumina HiSeq 2500. The public sequencing data were trimmed at Q25 with fastp and processed into clonotypes with MiXCR by TCRdb, which kept only in-frame beta chains. Entries that share a CDR3 protein sequence are merged under the most common genes and DNA. The sample records 600,000 to 850,000 distinct CDR3 sequences, 11% to 15% of which are singletons. Less than 8.5% of the sample lies in the top ten. For this clonotype: The specificity of this receptor is unknown. Within one base of it there is no much larger clone, and no base qualities were kept.

The TCR originated in a man aged 45-65 years who received an inactivated influenza vaccine. Donor details come from another sample of the same person, matched by shared clones. This specimen consisted of PBMCs from blood, obtained around two weeks before vaccination. The chain is assembled from TRBV7-8 and TRBJ1-1; TRBD1 is possibly the D segment (5 matching bases). The CDR3 region: CASSLTPGRRNTEAFF. The sequence in DNA is TGTGCCAGCAGCTTAACTCCGGGACGTAGGAACACTGAAGCTTTCTTT.